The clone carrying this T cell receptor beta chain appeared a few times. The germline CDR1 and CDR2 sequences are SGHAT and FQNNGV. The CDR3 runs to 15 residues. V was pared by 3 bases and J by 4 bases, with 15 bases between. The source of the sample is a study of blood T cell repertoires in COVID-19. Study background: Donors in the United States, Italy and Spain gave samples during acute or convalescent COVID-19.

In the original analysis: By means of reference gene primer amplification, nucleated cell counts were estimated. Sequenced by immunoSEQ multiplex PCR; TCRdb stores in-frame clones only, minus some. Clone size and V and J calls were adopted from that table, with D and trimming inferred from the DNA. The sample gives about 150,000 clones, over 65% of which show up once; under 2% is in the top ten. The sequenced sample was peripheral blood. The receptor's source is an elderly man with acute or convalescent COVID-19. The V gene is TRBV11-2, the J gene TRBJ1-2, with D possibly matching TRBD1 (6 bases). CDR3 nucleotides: TGTGCCAGCAGCTTTGCCCCGGGGGGCGGCTATGGCTACACCTTC. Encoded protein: CASSFAPGGGYGYTF.